This T cell receptor beta chain was obtained from a study of cytomegalovirus exposure and HLA in healthy donors. Study-wide results and caveats: Sequencing depth across donors, presence/absence analyses assumed, was roughly uniform.

A multiplex PCR was run with 60 Vbeta primers and 13 Jbeta primers. Sequencing was performed with immunoSEQ multiplex PCR; in TCRdb, only in-frame clones are kept and a portion is missing. This sample's clone table lists under 60,000 clones. This CDR3 spans 16 amino acids. The junction had 6 bases not matched to a gene; V was cut back by 1 base and J by 5 bases. Looked up from germline, CDR1 is MGHRA and CDR2 is YSYEKL. As concerns this clone: Its cognate antigen is unknown.

The chain carries TRBV4-1 and TRBJ2-5, with 11 nucleotides matching TRBD2. The clonotype comes from a woman in her 30s in good health and CMV-seropositive. The specimen sequenced was PBMCs. CDR3 protein: CASSQGGTSGGETQYF. For the CDR3, the DNA is TGCGCCAGCAGCCAAGGGGGGACTAGCGGAGGGGAGACCCAGTACTTC.